One sample yielded the 19 T cell receptor beta chains listed below, sequenced in a study of PD-1 blockade in classical Hodgkin lymphoma. Sequenced by immunoSEQ multiplex PCR; TCRdb stores in-frame clones only, minus some. The sample shows approximately 50,000 clones, roughly 73% of them seen only once. Each patient relapsed following autologous stem cell transplantation, and prior brentuximab vedotin exposure differed. The sample in question was peripheral blood mononuclear cells (PBMCs), obtained before the second cycle of nivolumab. These receptors were collected from a human donor with classical Hodgkin lymphoma.

The gene calls are TRBV19 and TRBJ2-1, with 8 bases lining up with TRBD2. The CDR3 has 15 residues. The V gene end was trimmed by 7 bases and the J gene end by 0 bases; junction bases not matched to a gene: 5. The V gene's germline CDR1 is LNHDA and CDR2 SQIVND (reference sequence). The CDR3 loop is CASIAGTSSYNEQFF. CDR3 bases: TGTGCCAGTATCGCCGGGACTAGCTCCTACAATGAGCAGTTCTTC.

This clone was found a few times. This chain links TRBV10-1 with TRBJ1-5; the match to TRBD1 covers 7 bases. With 11 bases clipped from V and 7 bases from J, the junction kept 8 bases outside the gene matches. The CDR3 spans 12 residues. In germline, CDR1 is WNHNN, CDR2 SYGVQD (reference sequence). The CDR3 loop is CALTGVQQPQHF. DNA of the CDR3: TGCGCCCTCACAGGGGTGCAGCAGCCCCAGCATTTT.

The chain employs TRBV5-5 and TRBJ1-3, with D hard to call. The V end lost 4 bases, the J end lost 3 bases, and 8 bases lay between the germline ends. The length of the CDR3 is 13 residues. Germline V CDR1 and CDR2: SGHKS, YYEKEE (reference sequence). The CDR3 loop is CASSHPGGNTIYF. In DNA form, the CDR3 reads TGTGCCAGCAGCCATCCGGGTGGAAACACCATATATTTT.

This chain joins TRBV2 and TRBJ1-4; D remains unclear. Germline assignment: CDR1 SNHLY and CDR2 FYNNEI. CDR3 length: 16 residues. V was shortened by 7 bases and J by 3 bases, with 18 bases between the two germline ends. CDR3 sequence reads: CASTVRRAGANEKLFF. The DNA of the CDR3 is TGTGCCAGCACTGTCCGCCGGGCGGGAGCTAATGAAAAACTGTTTTTT.

By sample fraction, this clone is medium-sized. The chain joins TRBV7-9 to TRBJ1-1; tentatively, D is TRBD1 (5 bases). Between the trimmed V and J ends, which lost 0 bases and 4 bases, there was a span of 15 bases. The CDR3 is made up of 16 amino acids. Per germline, CDR1 SEHNR and CDR2 FQNEAQ (reference sequence). The CDR3 coding sequence is TGTGCCAGCAGCTTAGCGGGGGGGACTATAGGCACTGAAGCTTTCTTT. It yields the protein CASSLAGGTIGTEAFF.

A note on this clone: Other DNA sequences in this sample translate to the same CDR3. The V gene is TRBV12-5, the J gene TRBJ1-1; D is uncertain. V lost 3 bases to trimming and J lost 1 base, with 6 bases between them. Looked up from germline, CDR1 is LGHNT and CDR2 is FRNRAP. This CDR3 region has 13 residues. The CDR3 is CASGLEANTEAFF. The CDR3 bases are TGTGCTAGTGGTTTAGAGGCGAACACTGAAGCTTTCTTT.

V usage is TRBV7-2 and J usage is TRBJ1-5; D remains unclear. From germline, CDR1 is SGHTA and CDR2 FQGNSA. The CDR3 is 15 amino acids. V lost 1 base to trimming and J lost 1 base, with 8 bases between them. CDR3 sequence (DNA): TGTGCCAGCAGCTTAGAAGGGATAAGCAATCAGCCCCAGCATTTT. Protein sequence: CASSLEGISNQPQHF.

V and J are TRBV10-2 and TRBJ1-2, with D uncertain. V lost 6 bases and J lost 7, with 12 bases in between. Germline V lookup: CDR1 WSHSY, CDR2 SAAADI. The CDR3 loop spans 12 amino acids. In nucleotides, the CDR3 is TGCGCCAGCAGGCCGGGCCAGGCTGGCTACACCTTC. Translation gives CASRPGQAGYTF.

V and J are TRBV5-4 and TRBJ1-4; D not certain. With 0 bases removed from V and 3 bases from J, the gap between germline ends came to 9 bases. CDR3 length: 15 residues. The V gene's germline CDR1 is SGHNT and CDR2 YYREEE (reference sequence). For the CDR3, the DNA is TGTGCCAGCAGCTTGGCCCTCGGGTCTAATGAAAAACTGTTTTTT. It translates to CASSLALGSNEKLFF.

The J gene is TRBJ1-2, the V gene TRBV7-6; no clear D. Germline CDR1 SGHVS, CDR2 FNYEAQ. This CDR3 contains 13 residues. V lost 1 base and J 4 bases, leaving 7 bases between the germline ends. The CDR3, as DNA: TGTGCCAGCAGCTTAGAATCAGGCTATGGCTACACCTTC. It codes for CASSLESGYGYTF.

The rearrangement joins TRBV7-3 to TRBJ2-3; D not certain. The germline V gene encodes CDR1 SGHTA and CDR2 FQGTGA. The CDR3 contains 15 residues. V shed 1 base and J shed 7 bases, with 15 bases lying between them. The CDR3 here is CASSLMATPENTQYF. CDR3 in DNA: TGTGCCAGCAGCTTAATGGCTACCCCCGAGAATACGCAGTATTTT.

The chain carries TRBV29-1 and TRBJ2-5; weak D call: TRBD1 (6 bases). The J call could be wrong; TRBJ2-7 is a better fit for the DNA end. Per the germline V gene, CDR1 is SQVTM and CDR2 is ANQGSEA. The CDR3 consists of 14 residues. For the CDR3, the DNA is TGCAGCGTTCACTTACAGGGTTCCGCCTACGAGCAGTACTTC. Protein product: CSVHLQGSAYEQYF.

The chain uses TRBV23-1 and TRBJ2-1; D is tentatively TRBD1 or TRBD2 (7 bases each). TRBV23-1 is filed as an ORF, its function uncertain. V shed 4 bases and J shed 6 bases, with 16 bases lying between them. The CDR3 extends over 15 amino acids. The CDR3 is CASSREGASFNEQFF. The CDR3 DNA is TGCGCCAGCAGTCGGGAGGGGGCTAGCTTCAATGAGCAGTTCTTC.

This sequence joins TRBV4-2 and TRBJ2-7, with no clear D. Trimming pared 4 bases from V and 2 bases from J, leaving 9 bases between. This CDR3 is built from 13 residues. The germline CDR1 and CDR2 sequences are LGHNA and YNFKEQ. CDR3 loop: CASSPRVAYEQYF. CDR3 in DNA: TGTGCCAGCAGCCCCCGAGTGGCCTACGAGCAGTACTTC.

There are a few counts of this clone. V gene TRBV19 combines with J gene TRBJ2-7; 11 bases are a match to TRBD2. This CDR3 is built from 21 residues. CDR1 is LNHDA, CDR2 SQIVND, per germline (reference sequence). With 3 bases clipped from V and 0 bases from J, the junction kept 19 bases outside the gene matches. As DNA, the CDR3 is TGTGCCAGTAGTATGAGGGGTCCGACTAGCGGGACCGATTTTAGCTCCTACGAGCAGTACTTC. Its translation: CASSMRGPTSGTDFSSYEQYF.

This clone was seen once. The chain joins TRBV30 to TRBJ2-7; unclear D gene. The length of the CDR3 is 12 residues. Germline V CDR1 and CDR2: GTSNPN, SVGIG (reference sequence). Trimming shortened V by 3 bases and J by 2 bases, and 8 bases separated the two germline ends. CDR3 DNA: TGTGCCTGGAGAACAGAGACCTACGAGCAGTACTTC. It translates to CAWRTETYEQYF.

The V gene is TRBV7-3, the J gene TRBJ2-7; D gene uncertain. The CDR3 covers 13 residues. CDR1 is SGHTA, CDR2 FQGTGA, per germline. V lost 3 bases and J lost 1, with 7 bases in between. This chain's CDR3 is CASSFRASYEQYF. Here the CDR3 DNA reads TGTGCCAGCAGCTTCCGGGCTTCCTACGAGCAGTACTTC.

The CDR3 DNA reads TGTGCCAGCAGCCTCGGGACACCGAACACTGAAGCTTTCTTT. This gives the protein CASSLGTPNTEAFF. V gene TRBV7-3 combines with J gene TRBJ1-1; the D gene is possibly TRBD1 (6 bases). V lost 5 bases to trimming and J lost 1 base, with 11 bases between them. The V gene's germline CDR1 is SGHTA and CDR2 FQGTGA. This CDR3 is 14 amino acids long.

CDR3: CASSLRRAYEQYF. DNA of the CDR3: TGTGCCAGCAGCTTACGCAGGGCCTACGAGCAGTACTTC. The J gene is TRBJ2-7, the V gene TRBV11-2; D may be TRBD1 (5 bases). Trimming removed 2 bases at V and 2 bases at J, with 7 bases between. The CDR3 extends over 13 amino acids. Germline V gene lookup returns CDR1 SGHAT and CDR2 FQNNGV.